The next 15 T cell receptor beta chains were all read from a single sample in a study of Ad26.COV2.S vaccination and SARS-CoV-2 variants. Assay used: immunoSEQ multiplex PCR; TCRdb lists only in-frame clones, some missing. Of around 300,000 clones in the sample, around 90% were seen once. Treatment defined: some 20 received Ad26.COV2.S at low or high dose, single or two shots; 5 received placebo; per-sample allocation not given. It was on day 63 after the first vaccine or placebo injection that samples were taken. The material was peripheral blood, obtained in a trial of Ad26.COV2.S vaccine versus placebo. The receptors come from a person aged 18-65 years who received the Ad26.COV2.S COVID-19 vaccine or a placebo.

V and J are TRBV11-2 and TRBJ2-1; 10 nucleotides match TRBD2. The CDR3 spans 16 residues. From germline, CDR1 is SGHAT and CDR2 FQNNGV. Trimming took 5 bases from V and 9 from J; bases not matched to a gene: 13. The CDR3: CASSRIAGGLTAEQFF. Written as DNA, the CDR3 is TGTGCCAGCAGCAGGATAGCGGGAGGACTGACCGCTGAGCAGTTCTTC. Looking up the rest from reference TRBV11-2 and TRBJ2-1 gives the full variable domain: EAGVAQSPRYKIIEKRQSVAFWCNPISGHATLYWYQQILGQGPKLLIQFQNNGVVDDSQLPKDRFSAERLKGVDSTLKIQPAKLEDSAVYLCASSRIAGGLTAEQFFGPGTRLTVL.

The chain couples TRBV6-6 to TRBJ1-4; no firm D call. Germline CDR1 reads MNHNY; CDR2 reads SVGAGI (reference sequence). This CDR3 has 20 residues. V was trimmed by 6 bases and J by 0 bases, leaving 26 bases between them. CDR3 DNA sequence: TGTGCCAGCAGCTTGACTAAGACGGGTTTTAGTTTTGCAACTAATGAAAAACTGTTTTTT. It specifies CASSLTKTGFSFATNEKLFF.

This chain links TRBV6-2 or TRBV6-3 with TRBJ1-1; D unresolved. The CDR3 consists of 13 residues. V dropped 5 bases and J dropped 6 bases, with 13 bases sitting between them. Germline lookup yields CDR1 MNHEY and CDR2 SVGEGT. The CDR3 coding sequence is TGTGCCAGCAGTGGACCCAGAGACGCTGAAGCTTTCTTT. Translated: CASSGPRDAEAFF.

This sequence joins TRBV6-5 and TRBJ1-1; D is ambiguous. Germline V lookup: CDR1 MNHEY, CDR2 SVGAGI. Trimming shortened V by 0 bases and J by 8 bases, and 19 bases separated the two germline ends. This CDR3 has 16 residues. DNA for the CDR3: TGTGCCAGCAGTTACTCGAGTTTAGTCAGGAGCCTAGAAGCTTTCTTT. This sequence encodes CASSYSSLVRSLEAFF.

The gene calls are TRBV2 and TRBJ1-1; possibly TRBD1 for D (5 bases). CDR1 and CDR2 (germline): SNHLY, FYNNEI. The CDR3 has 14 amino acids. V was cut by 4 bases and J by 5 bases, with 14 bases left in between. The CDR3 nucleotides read TGTGCCAGCAGTGCGGGTGGGGGTTGGACTGAAGCTTTCTTT. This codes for CASSAGGGWTEAFF. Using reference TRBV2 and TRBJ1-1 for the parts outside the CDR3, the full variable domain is EPEVTQTPSHQVTQMGQEVILRCVPISNHLYFYWYRQILGQKVEFLVSFYNNEISEKSEIFDDQFSVERPDGSNFTLKIRSTKLEDSAMYFCASSAGGGWTEAFFGQGTRLTVV.

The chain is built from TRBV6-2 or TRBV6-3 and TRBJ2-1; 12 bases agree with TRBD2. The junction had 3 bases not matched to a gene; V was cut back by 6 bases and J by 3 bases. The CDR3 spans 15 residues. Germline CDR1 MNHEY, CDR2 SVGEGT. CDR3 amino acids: CASSLTSGSYNEQFF. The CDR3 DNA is TGTGCCAGCAGCTTGACTAGCGGGAGCTACAATGAGCAGTTCTTC.

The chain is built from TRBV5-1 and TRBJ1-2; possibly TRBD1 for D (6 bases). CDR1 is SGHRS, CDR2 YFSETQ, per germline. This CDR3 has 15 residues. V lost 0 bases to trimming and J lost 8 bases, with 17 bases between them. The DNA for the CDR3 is TGCGCCAGCAGCTTGGCCATTATCAAAGGGGGAGGCTACACCTTC. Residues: CASSLAIIKGGGYTF.

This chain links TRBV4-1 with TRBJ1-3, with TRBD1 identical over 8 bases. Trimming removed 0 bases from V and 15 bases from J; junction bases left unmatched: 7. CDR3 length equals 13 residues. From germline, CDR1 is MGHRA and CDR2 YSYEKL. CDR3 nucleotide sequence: TGCGCCAGCAGCCAAGATCGAGGACAGGGACAATATTTT. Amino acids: CASSQDRGQGQYF.

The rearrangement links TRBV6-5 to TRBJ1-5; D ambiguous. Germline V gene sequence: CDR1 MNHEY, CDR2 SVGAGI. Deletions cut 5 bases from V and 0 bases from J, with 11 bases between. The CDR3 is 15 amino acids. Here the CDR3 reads CASSRTGDSNQPQHF. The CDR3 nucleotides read TGTGCCAGCAGTAGGACCGGTGATAGCAATCAGCCCCAGCATTTT.

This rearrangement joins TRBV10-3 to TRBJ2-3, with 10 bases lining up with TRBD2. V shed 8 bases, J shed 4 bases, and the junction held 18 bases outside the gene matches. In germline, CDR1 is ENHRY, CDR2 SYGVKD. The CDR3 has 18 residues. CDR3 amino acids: CAIPKTSKAGGPSDTQYF. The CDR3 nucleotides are TGTGCCATCCCAAAGACGTCAAAAGCGGGAGGGCCCTCAGATACGCAGTATTTT.

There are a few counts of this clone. CDR3 nucleotides: TGTGCCAGCAGGTGGGATCTTTCCGCCGGCTACACCTTC. It encodes CASRWDLSAGYTF. The chain joins TRBV6-5 to TRBJ1-2; D unresolved. The CDR3 is made up of 13 amino acids. Trimming pared 6 bases from V and 8 bases from J, leaving 16 bases between. Germline V CDR1 and CDR2: MNHEY, SVGAGI.

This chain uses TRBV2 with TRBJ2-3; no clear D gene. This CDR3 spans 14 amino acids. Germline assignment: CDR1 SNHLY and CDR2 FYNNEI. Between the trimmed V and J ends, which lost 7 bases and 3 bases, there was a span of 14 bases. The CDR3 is CASILASRTDTQYF. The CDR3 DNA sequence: TGTGCCAGCATATTAGCAAGTCGGACAGATACGCAGTATTTT. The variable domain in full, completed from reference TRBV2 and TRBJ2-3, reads EPEVTQTPSHQVTQMGQEVILRCVPISNHLYFYWYRQILGQKVEFLVSFYNNEISEKSEIFDDQFSVERPDGSNFTLKIRSTKLEDSAMYFCASILASRTDTQYFGPGTRLTVL.

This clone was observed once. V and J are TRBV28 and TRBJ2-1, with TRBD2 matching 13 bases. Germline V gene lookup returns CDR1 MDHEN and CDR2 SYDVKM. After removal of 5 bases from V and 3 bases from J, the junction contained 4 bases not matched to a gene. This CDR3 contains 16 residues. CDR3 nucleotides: TGTGCCAGCAGTCCGGGACTAGCGGGAATCTACAATGAGCAGTTCTTC. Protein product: CASSPGLAGIYNEQFF. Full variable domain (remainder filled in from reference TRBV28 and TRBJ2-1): DVKVTQSSRYLVKRTGEKVFLECVQDMDHENMFWYRQDPGLGLRLIYFSYDVKMKEKGDIPEGYSVSREKKERFSLILESASTNQTSMYLCASSPGLAGIYNEQFFGPGTRLTVL.

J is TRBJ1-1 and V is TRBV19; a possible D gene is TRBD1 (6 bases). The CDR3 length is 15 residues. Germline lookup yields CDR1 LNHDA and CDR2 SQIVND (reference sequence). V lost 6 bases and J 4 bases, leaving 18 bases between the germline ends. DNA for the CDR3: TGTGCCAGTAGCCGGGGGGGGCCGATTGGCACTGAAGCTTTCTTT. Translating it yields CASSRGGPIGTEAFF. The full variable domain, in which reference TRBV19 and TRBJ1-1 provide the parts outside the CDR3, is DGGITQSPKYLFRKEGQNVTLSCEQNLNHDAMYWYRQDPGQGLRLIYYSQIVNDFQKGDIAEGYSVSREKKESFPLTVTSAQKNPTAFYLCASSRGGPIGTEAFFGQGTRLTVV.

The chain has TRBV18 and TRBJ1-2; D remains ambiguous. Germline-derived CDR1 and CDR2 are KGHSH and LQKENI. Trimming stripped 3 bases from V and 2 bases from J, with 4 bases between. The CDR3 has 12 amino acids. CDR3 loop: CASSPDNYGYTF. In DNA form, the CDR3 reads TGTGCCAGCTCACCGGACAACTATGGCTACACCTTC.